Here is one T cell receptor (beta chain) with its context. As yet, its antigen is unknown. This sample was included in a study of cytomegalovirus exposure and HLA in healthy donors. Only in-frame clones appear in the TCRdb table, and some are missing; sequencing was by immunoSEQ multiplex PCR. The sample contains tens of thousands of clones, just under 95% of which appear only once. The study drew the donors from its 120-subject validation cohort, separate from the approximately 700-subject first cohort. Study-level results: Listed as cytomegalovirus-associated were more than 150 TCR beta chains. Reports credit the classifier with highly specific, highly sensitive diagnosis of cytomegalovirus status.

CDR3 length: 15 residues. From germline, CDR1 is MNHEY and CDR2 SMNVEV (reference sequence). Trimming pared 3 bases from V and 1 base from J, leaving 11 bases between. Sequenced sample: PBMCs. The chain links TRBV27 to TRBJ2-3, with D hard to call. The sequence came from a man aged 18 to 30 in good health and CMV-seronegative. The CDR3 sequence: CASSFLSRGTDTQYF. The DNA for the CDR3 is TGTGCCAGCAGTTTTTTGTCGCGTGGCACAGATACGCAGTATTTT.